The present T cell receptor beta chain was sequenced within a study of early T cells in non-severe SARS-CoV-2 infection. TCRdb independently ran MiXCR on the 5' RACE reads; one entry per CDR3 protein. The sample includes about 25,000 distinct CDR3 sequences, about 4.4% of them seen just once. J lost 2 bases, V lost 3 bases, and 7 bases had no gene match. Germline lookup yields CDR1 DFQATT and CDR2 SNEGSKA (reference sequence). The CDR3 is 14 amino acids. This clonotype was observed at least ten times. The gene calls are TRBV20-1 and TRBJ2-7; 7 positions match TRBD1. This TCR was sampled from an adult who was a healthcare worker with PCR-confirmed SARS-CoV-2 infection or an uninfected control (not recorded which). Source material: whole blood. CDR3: CSARDPTGTYEQYF. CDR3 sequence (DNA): TGCAGTGCTAGGGATCCGACAGGGACCTACGAGCAGTACTTC.